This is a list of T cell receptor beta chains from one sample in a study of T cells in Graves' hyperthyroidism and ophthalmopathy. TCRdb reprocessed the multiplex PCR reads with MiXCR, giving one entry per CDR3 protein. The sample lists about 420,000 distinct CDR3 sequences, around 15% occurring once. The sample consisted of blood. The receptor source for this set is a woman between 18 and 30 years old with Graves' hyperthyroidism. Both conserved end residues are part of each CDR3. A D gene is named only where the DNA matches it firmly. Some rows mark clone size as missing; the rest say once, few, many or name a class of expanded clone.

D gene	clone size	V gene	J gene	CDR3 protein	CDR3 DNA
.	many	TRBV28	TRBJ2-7	CASSTPLVNEQYF	TGTGCCAGCAGTACCCCCCTTGTCAACGAGCAGTACTTC
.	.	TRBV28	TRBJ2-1	CASSLLAEGTYNEQFF	TGTGCCAGCAGTTTATTAGCGGAGGGAACCTACAATGAGCAGTTCTTC
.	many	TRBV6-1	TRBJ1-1	CASRQQANTEAFF	TGTGCCAGCAGACAACAGGCGAACACTGAAGCTTTCTTT
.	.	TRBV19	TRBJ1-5	CASSTSDRNINQPQHF	TGTGCCAGTAGTACCTCGGACAGAAACATCAATCAGCCCCAGCATTTT
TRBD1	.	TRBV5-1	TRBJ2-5	CASSFTGTEQETQYF	TGCGCCAGCAGCTTCACCGGGACAGAACAAGAGACCCAGTACTTC
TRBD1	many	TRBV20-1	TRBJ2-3	CSARDVDRGETDTQYF	TGCAGTGCTAGAGATGTGGACAGGGGTGAGACAGATACGCAGTATTTT
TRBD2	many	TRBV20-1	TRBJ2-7	CSALYGTSGIYEQYF	TGCAGTGCCCTCTATGGGACTAGCGGTATCTACGAGCAGTACTTC
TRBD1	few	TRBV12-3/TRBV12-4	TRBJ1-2	CASSQTGGRYGYTF	TGTGCCAGCAGCCAGACAGGGGGCCGGTATGGCTACACCTTC
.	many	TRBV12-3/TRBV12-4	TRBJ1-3	CASRPPGSSGNTIYF	TGTGCCAGCAGGCCACCAGGAAGCTCTGGAAACACCATATATTTT
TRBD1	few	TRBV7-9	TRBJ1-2	CASSPLGGGRGYTF	TGTGCCAGCAGCCCCCTGGGAGGGGGCCGGGGCTACACCTTC
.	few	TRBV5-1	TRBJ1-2	CASSLGAPYGYTF	TGCGCCAGCAGCTTGGGGGCACCATATGGCTACACCTTC
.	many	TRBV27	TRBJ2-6	CASSLGGRRGLSGANVLTF	TGTGCCAGCAGTTTAGGTGGTCGACGGGGGCTCTCTGGGGCCAACGTCCTGACTTTC
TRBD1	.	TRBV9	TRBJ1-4	CASSVTPGQGNEKLFF	TGTGCCAGCAGCGTAACCCCGGGACAGGGTAATGAAAAACTGTTTTTT
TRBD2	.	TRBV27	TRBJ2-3	CASSLEPTSSDTQYF	TGTGCCAGCAGTCTCGAACCGACTAGCTCCGATACGCAGTATTTT
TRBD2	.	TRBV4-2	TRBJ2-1	CASSHSDPASGNEQFF	TGTGCCAGCAGCCATTCCGATCCGGCTAGCGGGAATGAGCAGTTCTTC
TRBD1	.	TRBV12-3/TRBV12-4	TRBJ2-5	CASSLVTGAVETQYF	TGTGCCAGCAGTTTAGTGACAGGGGCGGTGGAGACCCAGTACTTC
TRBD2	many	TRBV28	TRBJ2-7	CASSRTSGRASHYEQYF	TGTGCCAGCAGTCGAACTAGCGGGAGGGCCTCCCACTACGAGCAGTACTTC
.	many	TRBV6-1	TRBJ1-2	CASLEDRDPLYGYTF	TGTGCCAGTCTAGAAGACCGGGACCCCCTTTATGGCTACACCTTC
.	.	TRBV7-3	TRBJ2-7	CASSSGTLYEQYF	TGTGCCAGCAGCTCCGGGACGTTGTACGAGCAGTACTTC
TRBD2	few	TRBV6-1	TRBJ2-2	CASSAGTETLLAGGPNTGELFF	TGTGCCAGCAGTGCCGGGACAGAGACTTTACTAGCGGGAGGACCGAACACCGGGGAGCTGTTTTTT
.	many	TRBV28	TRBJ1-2	CASSIQVTNYGYTF	TGTGCCAGCAGTATTCAGGTTACGAACTATGGCTACACCTTC
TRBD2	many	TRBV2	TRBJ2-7	CASTKLAGGPGEQYF	TGTGCCAGCACCAAACTAGCGGGAGGGCCAGGGGAGCAGTACTTC
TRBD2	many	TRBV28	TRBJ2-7	CASSPYFSGSREQYF	TGTGCCAGCAGTCCATACTTTAGCGGGAGTCGCGAGCAGTACTTC
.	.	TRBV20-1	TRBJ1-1	CSARDAGGFTEAFF	TGCAGTGCTAGAGATGCTGGAGGGTTCACTGAAGCTTTCTTT
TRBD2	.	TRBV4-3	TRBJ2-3	CASSQGTSGSGDTQYF	TGCGCCAGCAGCCAAGGGACTAGCGGGAGTGGAGATACGCAGTATTTT
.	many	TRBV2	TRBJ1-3	CASSEAGRNTIYF	TGTGCCAGCAGTGAAGCGGGGAGAAACACCATATATTTT
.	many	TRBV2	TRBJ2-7	CASRSGVSGYEQYF	TGTGCCAGCAGGTCAGGGGTTTCGGGCTACGAGCAGTACTTC
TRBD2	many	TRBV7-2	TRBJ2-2	CASGILAGASGELFF	TGTGCCAGCGGAATCCTAGCGGGAGCATCCGGGGAGCTGTTTTTT
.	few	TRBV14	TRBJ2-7	CASSQGVGGGYEQYF	TGTGCCAGCAGCCAAGGCGTGGGAGGGGGCTACGAGCAGTACTTC
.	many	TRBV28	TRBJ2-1	CASSSETGREVNEQFF	TGTGCCAGCAGTTCCGAGACAGGACGAGAGGTCAATGAGCAGTTCTTC
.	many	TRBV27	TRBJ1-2	CASSLSWGHHYGYTF	TGTGCCAGCAGTTTATCGTGGGGACACCACTATGGCTACACCTTC
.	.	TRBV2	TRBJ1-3	CASSEARDIGNTIYF	TGTGCCAGCAGTGAAGCGCGGGACATCGGAAACACCATATATTTT
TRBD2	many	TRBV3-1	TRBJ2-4	CASSQELAGGLKYF	TGTGCCAGCAGCCAAGAACTAGCGGGAGGGCTTAAGTACTTC
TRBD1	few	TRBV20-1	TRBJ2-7	CSASADRGLTYEQYF	TGCAGTGCTAGCGCAGACAGGGGTTTAACCTACGAGCAGTACTTC
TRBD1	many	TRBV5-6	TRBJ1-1	CASSPDRGRSTEAFF	TGTGCCAGCAGCCCGGACAGGGGGCGAAGCACTGAAGCTTTCTTT
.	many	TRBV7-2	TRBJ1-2	CASSPDGWVGYTF	TGTGCCAGCAGCCCCGACGGGTGGGTCGGCTACACCTTC
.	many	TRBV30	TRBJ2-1	CAWSPPRGVYNEQFF	TGTGCCTGGAGTCCCCCCAGGGGGGTCTACAATGAGCAGTTCTTC